This is a list of T cell receptor beta chains from one sample in a study of blood T cell repertoires in COVID-19. Profiled with immunoSEQ multiplex PCR; TCRdb holds only in-frame clones, not every one. This table holds 380,000 or so clones, around 84% found once. The sequencing sample was made of peripheral blood. Receptor source: a human donor with acute or convalescent COVID-19. The donor label of this sample is uncertain. Each CDR3 is given with its conserved first and last residue. D genes are given only for firm matches. Rows give clone size only sometimes, using once, few, many, or a class for an expanded clone.

TRBV3-1/TRBV3-2	14	.	TRBJ2-7	few	TGTGCCAGCAGCCACATTAGGAGCTCCTACGAGCAGTACTTC	CASSHIRSSYEQYF
TRBV5-4	15	.	TRBJ2-2	.	TGTGCCAGCAGCCCAGGGGGGATAACGGCCGGGGAGCTGTTTTTT	CASSPGGITAGELFF
TRBV5-1	14	.	TRBJ1-2	.	TGCGCCAGCAGCCCGGACAGTCCTTTGTTTGGCTACACCTTC	CASSPDSPLFGYTF
TRBV18	15	TRBD1	TRBJ2-7	.	TGTGCCAGCTCGCCCAGGGACAGGATAACGATCGAGCAGTACTTC	CASSPRDRITIEQYF
TRBV19	15	.	TRBJ1-5	few	TGTGCCAGTAAGTCAGTGACAGGTATTCGTCAGCCCCAGCATTTT	CASKSVTGIRQPQHF
TRBV6-5	15	.	TRBJ1-1	few	TGTGCCAGCAGTTACTCTGCGACACTGAACACTGAAGCTTTCTTT	CASSYSATLNTEAFF
TRBV30	16	.	TRBJ2-7	.	TGTGCCTGGAGTGTACTTGGTGCAGGTAATACCTACGAGCAGTACTTC	CAWSVLGAGNTYEQYF
TRBV20-1	10	.	TRBJ1-4	.	TGCAGTGCTCGATCCGGAAAACTGTTTTTT	CSARSGKLFF
TRBV5-6	14	.	TRBJ1-4	.	TGTGCCAGCAGCTTGGTAGGAAGGTCGGAGAACCTGTTTTTT	CASSLVGRSENLFF
TRBV3-1/TRBV3-2	14	TRBD2	TRBJ2-1	.	TGTGCCAGCAGGTTAGCGGGAGCCTACAATGAGCAGTTCTTC	CASRLAGAYNEQFF
TRBV29-1	15	TRBD2	TRBJ2-1	.	TGCAGCGTTGAAGTTAGCGGGAGTTATTGGAATGAGCAGTTCTTC	CSVEVSGSYWNEQFF
TRBV14	16	TRBD2	TRBJ2-1	few	TGTGCCAGCAGCCAAGGACTAGCGGGGAGGGTAAATGAGCAGTTCTTC	CASSQGLAGRVNEQFF
TRBV6-6	16	.	TRBJ2-7	.	TGTGCCAGCAGTTACTCGAAACGCGGACAGAGCTACGAGCAGTACTTC	CASSYSKRGQSYEQYF
TRBV7-6	16	TRBD2	TRBJ2-3	.	TGTGCCAGCAGTAAAAGCGGGCGGGGGGGCACAGATACGCAGTATTTT	CASSKSGRGGTDTQYF
TRBV7-9	14	.	TRBJ1-1	.	TGTGCCAGCAGCTTAGGGAACAGGGACACTGAAGCTTTCTTT	CASSLGNRDTEAFF
TRBV11-3	19	TRBD1	TRBJ1-6	.	TGTGCCAGCAGCCCAGGGGACAGGGGGCGAATATCCTATAATTCACCCCTCCACTTT	CASSPGDRGRISYNSPLHF
TRBV9	16	.	TRBJ1-2	.	TGTGCCAGCAGCGTAGGGGCGTGGGACACGGAAGGAGGCTACACCTTC	CASSVGAWDTEGGYTF
TRBV7-2	16	TRBD1	TRBJ2-7	.	TGTGCCAGCAGGCGGACAGGGTCCAGCGGCTCCTACGAGCAGTACTTC	CASRRTGSSGSYEQYF
TRBV5-6	13	.	TRBJ2-5	few	TGTGCCAGCAGCTTAGCAGGGGTGGAGACCCAGTACTTC	CASSLAGVETQYF
TRBV30	13	.	TRBJ1-2	.	TGTGCCTGGAGAGACCGTGCCGGGTATGGCTACACCTTC	CAWRDRAGYGYTF
TRBV14	13	.	TRBJ2-3	once	TGTGCCAGCAGCCTGGGACAAACAGATACGCAGTATTTT	CASSLGQTDTQYF
TRBV4-1	19	.	TRBJ1-6	.	TGCGCCAGCAGCCAAGCCCCCCATATAGACAGAGCCTATAATTCACCCCTCCACTTT	CASSQAPHIDRAYNSPLHF
TRBV5-1	13	TRBD1	TRBJ2-3	.	TGCGCCAGCAGCTGGACAGGGGAAGATACGCAGTATTTT	CASSWTGEDTQYF
TRBV29-1	11	.	TRBJ2-7	.	TGCAGCGTTCGGGTCCCATACGAGCAGTACTTC	CSVRVPYEQYF
TRBV5-5	20	.	TRBJ1-5	few	TGTGCCAGCAGCCCGATCTTCGACAGGCCCTCCTCTAATAGCAATCAGCCCCAGCATTTT	CASSPIFDRPSSNSNQPQHF
TRBV15	16	.	TRBJ2-3	.	TGTGCCACCAGCCAAGGGGCCTTTTCTAGCACAGATACGCAGTATTTT	CATSQGAFSSTDTQYF
TRBV2	14	.	TRBJ1-2	.	TGTGCCAGCAGTGATCAGGGCTATGACTATGGCTACACCTTC	CASSDQGYDYGYTF
TRBV27	16	TRBD2	TRBJ2-1	.	TGTGCCAGCAGTCCAAGGGGACTAGCGGGAGGATTTGAGCAGTTCTTC	CASSPRGLAGGFEQFF
TRBV2	14	TRBD1	TRBJ1-6	.	TGTGCATCACAGCCGGGACAGAGGAATTCACCCCTCCACTTT	CASQPGQRNSPLHF
TRBV10-3	14	.	TRBJ1-1	once	TGTGCCATCGGCGGCCGGGTTAGGGGTACTGAAGCTTTCTTT	CAIGGRVRGTEAFF
TRBV6-6	14	.	TRBJ2-7	.	TGTGCCAGCAGTGAGACAGGAGTTTCCTACGAGCAGTACTTC	CASSETGVSYEQYF
TRBV7-8	18	TRBD2	TRBJ2-7	.	TGTGCCAGCAGCTTAGCCCGAGGGGGTAGCGGGAGCTCCCACGAGCAGTACTTC	CASSLARGGSGSSHEQYF
TRBV5-1	14	TRBD1	TRBJ2-2	.	TGCGCCAGCAGCGATAGGACAGGGACCGGGGAGCTGTTTTTT	CASSDRTGTGELFF
TRBV18	15	.	TRBJ2-7	.	TGTGCCAGCTCACGAATCCCCGGGACACAGGCTGAAGAGTACTTC	CASSRIPGTQAEEYF
TRBV7-2	17	.	TRBJ2-2	.	TGTGCCAGCAGCTCAAACTCAGGGTTGAGGAACACCGGGGAGCTGTTTTTT	CASSSNSGLRNTGELFF
TRBV5-1	14	.	TRBJ2-1	few	TGCGCCAGCAGCTTGGCCACTGACTACAATGAGCAGTTCTTC	CASSLATDYNEQFF
TRBV2	14	.	TRBJ1-1	once	TGTGCCAGCAGTGGCGGGACGGCGGGTACTGAAGCTTTCTTT	CASSGGTAGTEAFF
TRBV28	17	.	TRBJ2-2	.	TGTGCCAGCAGTTTAGGACTTTGGCAGGTTGACACCGGGGAGCTGTTTTTT	CASSLGLWQVDTGELFF
TRBV28	13	TRBD2	TRBJ2-7	few	TGTGCCAGCAAGCGGGGGGGGATCTACGAGCAGTACTTC	CASKRGGIYEQYF
TRBV12-3/TRBV12-4	13	.	TRBJ1-1	.	TGTGCCAGCAGTTTTTCCGTATTGGCCGAAGCTTTCTTT	CASSFSVLAEAFF
TRBV6-5	14	.	TRBJ1-1	.	TGTGCCAGCAGTTACACGGGAGCTGCAGCTGAAGCTTTCTTT	CASSYTGAAAEAFF
TRBV7-9	14	TRBD1	TRBJ1-5	.	TGTGCCAGCAGCTCGACAGGGGCTGGTCAGCCCCAGCATTTT	CASSSTGAGQPQHF
TRBV5-1	15	.	TRBJ2-3	.	TGCGCCAGCAGGGCCCGGGGAGACGGAACAGATACGCAGTATTTT	CASRARGDGTDTQYF
TRBV28	16	.	TRBJ1-4	.	TGTGCCAGCAGTTTTAGTGGGGCGCGGACTAATGAAAAACTGTTTTTT	CASSFSGARTNEKLFF
TRBV6-5	15	.	TRBJ1-3	.	TGTGCCAGCGTGAGTGGGGCGAGCTCTGGAAACACCATATATTTT	CASVSGASSGNTIYF
TRBV28	19	TRBD1	TRBJ1-5	few	TGTGCCAGCAGTTTCCCTCCGACAGGGGCAAGGGCTAGCAATCAGCCCCAGCATTTT	CASSFPPTGARASNQPQHF